Presented here are 14 T cell receptor beta chains from one specimen sequenced in a study of blood T cells in healthy people across ages. Together with a sample-barcoded 5' primer, a J-beta primer mix was included in a second PCR lasting roughly 6 to 12 cycles. From the 5' RACE reads, TCRdb called clonotypes with MiXCR, one entry per CDR3 protein. The profile shows about 750,000 distinct CDR3 sequences, roughly 50% of them singletons. Sample: blood. The receptors stem from a man older than 75 in good health.

The chain carries TRBV3-1 and TRBJ2-4; D remains ambiguous. Germline-derived CDR1 and CDR2 are LGHDT and YNNKEL (reference sequence). V lost 2 bases, J lost 3 bases, and 11 bases lay in between. CDR3 length equals 15 residues. CDR3 in DNA: TGTGCCAGCAGCCAAAGGGTGTCGGGCAAAAACATTCAGTACTTC. Translating gives CASSQRVSGKNIQYF.

This clonotype was seen only a few times. The chain recombines TRBV14 with TRBJ2-5; 7 nucleotides align to TRBD2. From germline, CDR1 is SGHDN and CDR2 FVKESK. The ends lost 4 bases at V and 5 bases at J; junction bases unmatched: 16. CDR3 size: 17 residues. The CDR3 sequence: CASSPPSRAGVDETQYF. The CDR3 DNA reads TGTGCCAGCAGCCCTCCCAGTAGGGCGGGAGTTGACGAGACCCAGTACTTC.

This rearrangement joins TRBV18 to TRBJ2-3; the D gene is possibly TRBD2 (5 bases). V gave up 2 bases and J gave up 3 bases, with 18 bases separating them. From germline, CDR1 is KGHSH and CDR2 LQKENI. This CDR3 comprises 17 residues. The CDR3 here is CASSPSAAGLLTDTQYF. In DNA form, the CDR3 reads TGTGCCAGCTCACCATCTGCGGCGGGCCTACTGACAGATACGCAGTATTTT.

V usage is TRBV27 and J usage is TRBJ2-5, with a tentative D call TRBD1 (6 bases). Germline CDR1 and CDR2: MNHEY and SMNVEV (reference sequence). Trimming removed 5 bases at V and 11 bases at J, with 18 bases between. CDR3 length equals 13 residues. The CDR3 sequence: CASSGTTGLEQYF. The CDR3 DNA is TGTGCCAGCAGTGGAACAACAGGGTTAGAGCAGTACTTC.

The rearrangement links TRBV7-3 to TRBJ2-1; D may be TRBD2 (5 bases). CDR3 size: 13 residues. Per germline, CDR1 SGHTA and CDR2 FQGTGA. The V and J ends lost 5 bases and 5 bases respectively, with 10 bases between them. For the CDR3, the DNA is TGTGCCAGCAGCCGAGGACTCAACAATGAGCAGTTCTTC. Residues: CASSRGLNNEQFF.

This clonotype was observed a few times. The chain combines TRBV3-1 with TRBJ2-6; D call uncertain. Trimming pared 1 base from V and 0 bases from J, leaving 7 bases between. The CDR3 totals 16 residues. Germline CDR1 reads LGHDT; CDR2 reads YNNKEL (reference sequence). The DNA for the CDR3 is TGTGCCAGCAGCCAAGCGGGCCGCTCTGGGGCCAACGTCCTGACTTTC. This codes for CASSQAGRSGANVLTF. Full variable domain (remainder filled in from reference TRBV3-1 and TRBJ2-6): DTAVSQTPKYLVTQMGNDKSIKCEQNLGHDTMYWYKQDSKKFLKIMFSYNNKELIINETVPNRFSPKSPDKAHLNLHINSLELGDSAVYFCASSQAGRSGANVLTFGAGSRLTVL.

This sequence joins TRBV2 and TRBJ2-5; TRBD2 is a possible D gene (5 bases). The CDR3 is 14 amino acids. Between the trimmed V and J ends, which lost 0 bases and 4 bases, there was a span of 9 bases. Per germline, CDR1 SNHLY and CDR2 FYNNEI. The CDR3 sequence: CASSEARGTETQYF. In nucleotides, the CDR3 is TGTGCCAGCAGTGAAGCTCGGGGTACAGAGACCCAGTACTTC.

The chain employs TRBV7-8 and TRBJ2-1; the match to TRBD2 covers 7 bases. The V and J ends lost 7 bases and 3 bases, in that order; junction bases with no gene match: 15. Germline lookup yields CDR1 SGHVS and CDR2 FQNEAQ. This CDR3 has 17 amino acids. CDR3 DNA: TGTGCCAGCACCCTGGGGGGGGTTCTGGACTACTACAATGAGCAGTTCTTC. This gives the protein CASTLGGVLDYYNEQFF.

This rearrangement joins TRBV7-9 to TRBJ1-5, with TRBD1 identical over 11 bases. The CDR3 spans 15 residues. The V gene end was trimmed by 5 bases and the J gene end by 1 base; junction bases not matched to a gene: 1. Germline CDR1 is SEHNR and CDR2 is FQNEAQ (reference sequence). The CDR3 region is CASSRDRGSNQPQHF. The CDR3 DNA follows: TGTGCCAGCAGCCGGGACAGGGGGAGCAATCAGCCCCAGCATTTT.

The table lists this clonotype with a few counts. The chain uses TRBV25-1 and TRBJ2-2; no clear D. The V end lost 8 bases, the J end lost 7 bases, and 8 bases lay between the germline ends. The germline gives CDR1 MGHDK, CDR2 SYGVNS. The CDR3 is 11 residues long. The CDR3 nucleotides are TGTGCCAGCGCCAAGATCGGGGAGCTGTTTTTT. Its translation: CASAKIGELFF.

The chain uses TRBV7-9 and TRBJ2-3; 7 bases line up with TRBD1. The CDR3 consists of 15 residues. From germline, CDR1 is SEHNR and CDR2 FQNEAQ (reference sequence). After removal of 1 base from V and 7 bases from J, the junction contained 8 bases not matched to a gene. The CDR3 loop reads CASSLEGTDRNTQYF. Here the CDR3 DNA reads TGTGCCAGCAGCTTAGAGGGGACAGACCGAAATACGCAGTATTTT.

The V and J genes are TRBV7-2 and TRBJ1-2; TRBD1 aligns across 7 bases. Trimming cost V 1 base and J 6 bases; bases outside gene matches: 5. The CDR3 has 14 amino acids. In germline, CDR1 is SGHTA, CDR2 FQGNSA. For the CDR3, the DNA is TGTGCCAGCAGCTTAGGAAGACAGGGCCATGGCTACACCTTC. Translation: CASSLGRQGHGYTF.

The chain recombines TRBV4-1 with TRBJ2-4; D possibly matches TRBD1 or TRBD2 (5 bases each). The DNA matches TRBJ2-7 better at its end, which makes the J call doubtful. The length of the CDR3 is 16 residues. From germline, CDR1 is MGHRA and CDR2 YSYEKL. CDR3 in amino acids: CASSQDRPGLTYEQYF. CDR3 coding DNA: TGCGCCAGCAGCCAAGATCGACCGGGGCTAACCTACGAGCAGTACTTC.

The chain combines TRBV15 with TRBJ2-7; D is undetermined. Judging by the DNA end, TRBJ2-5 fits better; the J call may be wrong. CDR1 is LNHNV, CDR2 YYDKDF, per germline (reference sequence). There are 13 residues in the CDR3. In nucleotides, the CDR3 is TGTGCCACCAGCAGCGCCAGCCTGGAGACCCAGTACTTC. Protein: CATSSASLETQYF.